This passage covers 29 T cell receptor beta chains from one sample sequenced in a study of shared clonotypes between healthy human individuals. The assay was immunoSEQ multiplex PCR, and TCRdb's table has in-frame clones only and misses some. Altogether a few million clones are present, approximately 93% being singletons, with the ten largest covering under 0.45%. The sample taken for sequencing was naive CD4+ T cells from PBMCs. The subset denotes: CD45RA+ positively selected. These receptors came from a man aged 18 to 35 in good health. Some clones in this sample may be carry-over from other donors' samples.

CDR3 amino acids: CASSARGRGSQETQYF. CDR3 nucleotide sequence: TGTGCCAGCAGCGCACGGGGTCGAGGATCCCAAGAGACCCAGTACTTC. The V and J genes are TRBV5-4 and TRBJ2-5, with a tentative D call TRBD2 (5 bases). The V gene's germline CDR1 is SGHNT and CDR2 YYREEE (reference sequence). V lost 4 bases and J lost 1, with 17 bases in between. The length of the CDR3 is 16 residues. Drawing the rest from reference TRBV5-4 and TRBJ2-5, the complete variable domain is ETGVTQSPTHLIKTRGQQVTLRCSSQSGHNTVSWYQQALGQGPQFIFQYYREEENGRGNFPPRFSGLQFPNYSSELNVNALELDDSALYLCASSARGRGSQETQYFGPGTRLLVL.

The rearrangement uses TRBV15 and TRBJ1-2; D unresolved. The V gene lost 1 base and the J gene lost 6 bases, with 9 bases spanning the gap. The CDR3 has 13 amino acids. Germline V gene data show CDR1 as LNHNV and CDR2 as YYDKDF (reference sequence). CDR3 nucleotides: TGTGCCACCAGCAGAGTGGGCAGAGATGGCTACACCTTC. Protein product: CATSRVGRDGYTF.

The V gene is TRBV6-1, the J gene TRBJ1-4, with D tentatively TRBD1 (6 bases). Between the trimmed V and J ends, which lost 3 bases and 7 bases, there was a span of 15 bases. The CDR3 consists of 15 residues. Germline V gene data show CDR1 as MNHNS and CDR2 as SASEGT. CDR3 loop: CASSEVTGTGEKLFF. CDR3 coding DNA: TGTGCCAGCAGTGAGGTAACAGGGACGGGTGAAAAACTGTTTTTT.

The gene calls are TRBV19 and TRBJ2-7; a possible D gene is TRBD2 (6 bases). Germline assignment: CDR1 LNHDA and CDR2 SQIVND (reference sequence). The CDR3 contains 14 residues. Between the trimmed V and J ends, which lost 9 bases and 4 bases, there was a span of 19 bases. CDR3 protein: CASRWRGDAYEQYF. CDR3 in DNA: TGTGCCAGCAGATGGAGGGGAGACGCTTACGAGCAGTACTTC.

V usage is TRBV9 and J usage is TRBJ2-3; D is unclear. The ends were cut back, 4 bases at V and 8 bases at J, with 14 bases in the middle. Per germline, CDR1 SGDLS and CDR2 YYNGEE. The CDR3 has 13 residues. In nucleotides, the CDR3 is TGTGCCAGCAGCCCCCTCCTGAGGAGTACGCAGTATTTT. This translates into CASSPLLRSTQYF.

The CDR3 DNA follows: TGTGCCAGCAGTGGGACTAGCGGAACCTACGAGCAGTACTTC. Protein sequence: CASSGTSGTYEQYF. This chain joins TRBV28 and TRBJ2-7; 11 nucleotides match TRBD2. The CDR3 is made up of 14 amino acids. From germline, CDR1 is MDHEN and CDR2 SYDVKM. With V trimmed by 5 bases and J by 2 bases, 2 bases remained unmatched.

This chain uses TRBV28 with TRBJ1-1, with TRBD1 matching over 8 bases. Germline assignment: CDR1 MDHEN and CDR2 SYDVKM. The CDR3 has 15 amino acids. After removal of 1 base from V and 5 bases from J, the junction contained 6 bases not matched to a gene. As DNA, the CDR3 is TGTGCCAGCAGTTTATCCGGACAGGGACGGACTGAAGCTTTCTTT. Protein sequence: CASSLSGQGRTEAFF.

The chain carries TRBV7-9 and TRBJ2-1; 10 bases are a match to TRBD1. CDR1 is SEHNR and CDR2 is FQNEAQ in the germline V gene (reference sequence). This CDR3 is 15 amino acids long. Trimming took 1 base from V and 8 from J; bases not matched to a gene: 5. CDR3 amino acids: CASSLGGTGDYEQFF. Here the CDR3 DNA reads TGTGCCAGCAGCTTAGGCGGGACAGGGGATTATGAGCAGTTCTTC.

The rearrangement joins TRBV28 to TRBJ2-7; D tentatively reads TRBD1 or TRBD2 (5 bases each). CDR3 length: 15 amino acids. Germline V lookup: CDR1 MDHEN, CDR2 SYDVKM. V was pared by 6 bases and J by 6 bases, with 21 bases between. The CDR3 coding sequence is TGTGCCAGCAGCCGAGACTACAAACAGGTCCCCGAGCAGTACTTC. It specifies CASSRDYKQVPEQYF.

The V gene is TRBV28, the J gene TRBJ2-7, with 8 bases matching TRBD1. The CDR3 extends over 15 amino acids. Unmatched junction bases numbered 6, after V lost 3 bases and J lost 2 bases. CDR1 MDHEN and CDR2 SYDVKM come from the germline V gene. CDR3 bases: TGTGCCAGCAGTTTCCGGGACAGGCTGACCTACGAGCAGTACTTC. Translated, it gives CASSFRDRLTYEQYF.

In regard to this clone: Additional DNA sequences in this sample encode the identical CDR3. The chain combines TRBV18 with TRBJ1-2; D gene unclear. Germline values: CDR1 KGHSH, CDR2 LQKENI. There are 13 residues in the CDR3. Trimming cost V 6 bases and J 6 bases, with 14 bases left between them. The CDR3 DNA follows: TGTGCCAGCTCCCCCTCCCGGTTCGATGGCTACACCTTC. Residues: CASSPSRFDGYTF.

The V and J genes are TRBV28 and TRBJ1-1; tentatively, D is TRBD1 (5 bases). This CDR3 is built from 12 residues. Germline values: CDR1 MDHEN, CDR2 SYDVKM. V gave up 5 bases and J gave up 3 bases, with 7 bases separating them. The CDR3, as DNA: TGTGCCAGCAGTCGGACATACACTGAAGCTTTCTTT. It yields the protein CASSRTYTEAFF.

A remark on this clone: Other DNA sequences in this specimen translate into the identical CDR3. The V and J genes are TRBV7-2 and TRBJ2-7; the match to TRBD2 covers 12 bases. The CDR3 runs 15 residues. Germline V lookup: CDR1 SGHTA, CDR2 FQGNSA. V shed 1 base, J shed 4 bases, and the junction held 2 bases outside the gene matches. The CDR3 is CASSLGLAGGYEQYF. The CDR3 DNA is TGTGCCAGCAGCTTAGGGCTAGCGGGAGGGTACGAGCAGTACTTC.

This clone was observed a few times. The genes are TRBV27 and TRBJ2-7; D is possibly TRBD1 or TRBD2 (6 bases each). The CDR3 spans 14 residues. CDR1 and CDR2 (germline): MNHEY, SMNVEV (reference sequence). V gave up 4 bases and J gave up 4 bases, with 14 bases separating them. The CDR3 here is CASSSRGGRYEQYF. CDR3 nucleotide sequence: TGTGCCAGCAGTTCCCGAGGGGGGCGATACGAGCAGTACTTC.

The CDR3 DNA is TGCGCCAGCAGCTTGTTGACAGGAGATTCCGACATTCAGTACTTC. This translates into CASSLLTGDSDIQYF. The gene calls are TRBV5-1 and TRBJ2-4; possibly TRBD1 for D (6 bases). Trimming cost V 1 base and J 8 bases, with 16 bases left between them. The germline CDR1 and CDR2 sequences are SGHRS and YFSETQ. The CDR3 extends over 15 amino acids.

The chain is built from TRBV28 and TRBJ2-7; TRBD2 might be the D (5 bases). The germline gives CDR1 MDHEN, CDR2 SYDVKM. V lost 3 bases and J lost 0, with 21 bases in between. The length of the CDR3 is 18 residues. The CDR3 sequence: CASSFPMGSGSSSYEQYF. For the CDR3, the DNA is TGTGCCAGCAGTTTCCCTATGGGGAGTGGGTCTAGCTCCTACGAGCAGTACTTC.

The gene calls are TRBV7-6 and TRBJ2-7; D gene ambiguous. The CDR3 spans 14 residues. Germline V CDR1 and CDR2: SGHVS, FNYEAQ. V was cut by 1 base and J by 3 bases, with 10 bases left in between. The CDR3 is CASSLGGSLYEQYF. DNA for the CDR3: TGTGCCAGCAGCTTAGGAGGCTCCCTCTACGAGCAGTACTTC.

The CDR3 loop is CASSIAFEEVEQYF. The CDR3 nucleotides are TGTGCCAGCAGTATAGCCTTCGAAGAAGTGGAGCAGTACTTC. The chain recombines TRBV14 with TRBJ2-7; D not resolved. Germline values: CDR1 SGHDN, CDR2 FVKESK. V shed 6 bases and J shed 7 bases, with 19 bases lying between them. The CDR3 is 14 residues long.

The chain employs TRBV6-1 and TRBJ2-7; possibly TRBD1 or TRBD2 for D (5 bases each). This CDR3 has 13 residues. The V gene's germline CDR1 is MNHNS and CDR2 SASEGT. V dropped 7 bases and J dropped 2 bases, with 12 bases sitting between them. CDR3 nucleotides: TGTGCCAGCAAGAAGCCGGGACCCTACGAGCAGTACTTC. Its protein is CASKKPGPYEQYF.

The chain has TRBV7-9 and TRBJ2-7, with TRBD1 matching over 7 bases. V gave up 5 bases and J gave up 6 bases; unmatched junction bases: 10. The germline CDR1 and CDR2 sequences are SEHNR and FQNEAQ (reference sequence). The CDR3 sequence is 14 residues long. The CDR3 coding sequence is TGTGCCAGCAGCCGGTCCTCGACAGGGAGCGAGCAGTACTTC. This gives the protein CASSRSSTGSEQYF.

The rearrangement uses TRBV5-1 and TRBJ2-5, with D unresolved. Per germline, CDR1 SGHRS and CDR2 YFSETQ. This CDR3 is built from 14 residues. The V end lost 1 base, the J end lost 1 base, and 8 bases lay between the germline ends. CDR3 sequence (DNA): TGCGCCAGCAGCTTGCTTCTGGGCCAAGAGACCCAGTACTTC. Translation: CASSLLLGQETQYF.

A remark on this clone: Distinct nucleotide sequences in the sample also encode this CDR3. As DNA, the CDR3 is TGCGCCAGCAGCTTGGGCCAGGGAGGAGCTGAAGCTTTCTTT. Translating gives CASSLGQGGAEAFF. The chain is built from TRBV5-1 and TRBJ1-1, with TRBD1 as a possible D gene (5 bases). V lost 0 bases, J lost 6 bases, and 12 bases lay in between. The CDR3 is 14 amino acids. Germline CDR1 is SGHRS and CDR2 is YFSETQ.

Concerning this clone itself: The sample has other DNA sequences that encode this CDR3 too. CDR3 coding DNA: TGTGCCAGCAGTGGTCAGATGAACACTGAAGCTTTCTTT. Protein product: CASSGQMNTEAFF. The rearrangement links TRBV6-1 to TRBJ1-1; D remains unclear. CDR1 and CDR2 from the germline V gene are MNHNS and SASEGT. The length of the CDR3 is 13 residues. Trimming removed 4 bases at V and 0 bases at J, with 6 bases between.

The V gene is TRBV5-1, the J gene TRBJ2-2; 9 nucleotides match TRBD2. The V and J ends lost 5 bases and 7 bases, in that order; junction bases with no gene match: 9. This CDR3 region has 15 residues. Germline loops: CDR1 SGHRS, CDR2 YFSETQ. CDR3 in amino acids: CASRSSSGRIGELFF. CDR3 nucleotide sequence: TGCGCCAGCAGATCTTCCAGCGGGAGGATCGGGGAGCTGTTTTTT.

The table lists this clone with a count of one. This rearrangement joins TRBV7-2 to TRBJ2-7, with D unclear. V lost 6 bases, J lost 3 bases, and 9 bases lay in between. Germline V gene sequence: CDR1 SGHTA, CDR2 FQGNSA. The CDR3 is 12 amino acids. The CDR3 nucleotides are TGTGCCAGCAGTTACGGAAACTACGAGCAGTACTTC. It translates to CASSYGNYEQYF.

Comments on this clone: This specimen includes other DNA sequences encoding the same CDR3. The rearrangement links TRBV2 to TRBJ2-5; possible D gene TRBD1, 7 bases. The CDR3 is made up of 12 amino acids. Germline V gene sequence: CDR1 SNHLY, CDR2 FYNNEI. V shed 8 bases and J shed 5 bases, with 12 bases lying between them. The CDR3 region is CASRQGGETQYF. CDR3 nucleotide sequence: TGTGCCAGCCGACAGGGAGGCGAGACCCAGTACTTC.

This sequence joins TRBV5-1 and TRBJ1-1; D uncertain. V was trimmed by 7 bases and J by 9 bases, leaving 19 bases between them. Germline lookup yields CDR1 SGHRS and CDR2 YFSETQ. The CDR3 consists of 13 residues. The CDR3, as DNA: TGCGCCAGCCGCCCAGTTCGGGGAGAGCAAGCTTTCTTT. Protein product: CASRPVRGEQAFF.

The V gene is TRBV19, the J gene TRBJ2-6, with 10 bases fitting TRBD2. In germline, CDR1 is LNHDA, CDR2 SQIVND (reference sequence). The J segment lost 2 bases and the V segment lost 11 bases, leaving 12 bases of the junction unmatched. This CDR3 has 17 residues. The CDR3 bases are TGTGCCTCTCACGGGCTAGCGGGAGCGACTGGGGCCAACGTCCTGACTTTC. This gives the protein CASHGLAGATGANVLTF.

The rearrangement links TRBV28 to TRBJ1-1; D gene ambiguous. This CDR3 has 12 amino acids. The V gene lost 6 bases and the J gene lost 9 bases, with 14 bases spanning the gap. Germline values: CDR1 MDHEN, CDR2 SYDVKM. This CDR3 is CASSPAGRQAFF. Written as DNA, the CDR3 is TGTGCCAGCAGCCCCGCGGGCAGGCAAGCTTTCTTT.